These 24 T cell receptor beta chains originate from one sample sequenced in a study of blood T cells in healthy people across ages. A sample-barcoded 5' primer and a J-beta primer mix were used in a second PCR of roughly 7 to 11 cycles. Each CDR3 protein is one row after TCRdb ran MiXCR on the 5' RACE reads. This sample has more than 900,000 distinct CDR3 sequences; about 27% occur once, and the top ten carry more than 8.5%. These data were also reused for a study on T cells of mothers and their children.

Sequenced sample: blood. These receptor sequences come from a middle-aged woman in good health.

The chain couples TRBV2 to TRBJ1-5; D might be TRBD1 (5 bases). The germline CDR1 and CDR2 sequences are SNHLY and FYNNEI. V shed 4 bases and J shed 6 bases, with 10 bases lying between them. The CDR3 loop spans 13 amino acids. The CDR3 protein is CASSARASQPQHF. CDR3 sequence (DNA): TGTGCCAGCAGTGCCAGGGCGAGTCAGCCCCAGCATTTT.

The rearrangement uses TRBV28 and TRBJ1-5; D perhaps matches TRBD1 (5 bases). The V end lost 5 bases, the J end lost 1 base, and 12 bases lay between the germline ends. Per the germline V gene, CDR1 is MDHEN and CDR2 is SYDVKM. CDR3 size: 15 residues. The CDR3 DNA reads TGTGCCAGCAGTCAAGCGCAGGGCAGCAATCAGCCCCAGCATTTT. As protein: CASSQAQGSNQPQHF. Full variable domain (outside the CDR3, taken from reference TRBV28 and TRBJ1-5): DVKVTQSSRYLVKRTGEKVFLECVQDMDHENMFWYRQDPGLGLRLIYFSYDVKMKEKGDIPEGYSVSREKKERFSLILESASTNQTSMYLCASSQAQGSNQPQHFGDGTRLSIL.

This clonotype was counted a few times. The chain links TRBV7-2 to TRBJ2-1, with D perhaps given as TRBD1 or TRBD2 (5 bases each). CDR3 size: 14 residues. V was pared by 1 base and J by 9 bases, with 13 bases between. The germline V gene encodes CDR1 SGHTA and CDR2 FQGNSA. Here the CDR3 DNA reads TGTGCCAGCAGCTTAGGGGGAGCTAGGGGTGAGCAGTTCTTC. Protein sequence: CASSLGGARGEQFF.

The genes are TRBV7-9 and TRBJ2-1; 8 bases are a match to TRBD1. The CDR3 consists of 16 residues. The germline gives CDR1 SEHNR, CDR2 FQNEAQ (reference sequence). J was trimmed by 8 bases and V by 0 bases; bases with no gene match: 9. CDR3: CASSLAVRQGIDEQFF. The CDR3 DNA reads as TGTGCCAGCAGCTTAGCTGTGAGACAGGGGATCGATGAGCAGTTCTTC.

Ten or more counts support this clonotype. V gene TRBV4-3 combines with J gene TRBJ2-7; 12 bases are a match to TRBD2. The CDR3 is 16 residues long. The germline gives CDR1 LGHNA, CDR2 YSLEER. V shed 5 bases and J 0 bases; nucleotides not matched to a gene: 5. The CDR3 loop reads CASSTRTSGVSYEQYF. CDR3 bases: TGCGCCAGCAGCACCCGGACTAGCGGGGTCTCCTACGAGCAGTACTTC.

This clonotype was recorded many times. DNA for the CDR3: TGTGCCAGCACCAGGGAGGGGTTCGGCTACACCTTC. The encoded protein is CASTREGFGYTF. The chain uses TRBV28 and TRBJ1-2, with TRBD1 as a possible D gene (5 bases). V lost 7 bases and J lost 8, with 14 bases in between. CDR3 size: 12 residues. The V gene's germline CDR1 is MDHEN and CDR2 SYDVKM.

This clonotype was observed a handful of times. The V and J genes are TRBV7-2 and TRBJ2-3; D is ambiguous. Per germline, CDR1 SGHTA and CDR2 FQGNSA. V lost 2 bases, J lost 1 base, and 13 bases lay in between. The CDR3 spans 16 residues. The CDR3 DNA is TGTGCCAGCAGCTTAATGGGTAACCAGGGCACAGATACGCAGTATTTT. Its protein product is CASSLMGNQGTDTQYF.

For this clonotype: A much larger clone lies one base from this, so it may be a read error. Here the CDR3 DNA reads TGTGCCAGCAGGTGGAGAACAGGGGGCATGGACACTGAAGCTTTCTTT. Translating it yields CASRWRTGGMDTEAFF. The chain has TRBV5-8 and TRBJ1-1; TRBD1 matches 9 bases. This CDR3 comprises 16 residues. Germline lookup yields CDR1 SGHTS and CDR2 YDEGEE. With 5 bases clipped from V and 3 bases from J, the junction kept 11 bases outside the gene matches.

This clonotype appeared a few times. The chain links TRBV10-3 to TRBJ1-5; D unclear. Deletions cut 8 bases from V and 1 base from J, with 9 bases between. The germline gives CDR1 ENHRY, CDR2 SYGVKD. The CDR3 is 13 residues long. In DNA form, the CDR3 reads TGTGCCATCTCGGTCGACAGCAATCAGCCCCAGCATTTT. It translates to CAISVDSNQPQHF.

This clonotype was counted only a few times. This may stem from a read error, because a much larger clone lies one nucleotide away. The chain uses TRBV7-2 and TRBJ2-5; TRBD1 or TRBD2 may be the D gene (6 bases each). Germline CDR1 is SGHTA and CDR2 is FQGNSA. V was shortened by 4 bases and J by 5 bases, with 14 bases between the two germline ends. The CDR3 runs to 14 residues. The CDR3 DNA sequence: TGTGCCAGCAGCTCGGCAGGGGCGGGGGAGACCCAGTACTTC. Amino acids: CASSSAGAGETQYF.

The chain recombines TRBV18 with TRBJ1-6; perhaps TRBD1 as D (5 bases). The CDR3 extends over 16 amino acids. Trimming took off 3 bases at V and 5 bases at J, with 14 bases between the two ends. The germline gives CDR1 KGHSH, CDR2 LQKENI. The CDR3 DNA is TGTGCCAGCTCACCGCTAAGCGGCAGGGATAATTCACCCCTCCACTTT. Protein sequence: CASSPLSGRDNSPLHF.

V usage is TRBV7-9 and J usage is TRBJ2-6; possibly TRBD1 for D (6 bases). Germline lookup yields CDR1 SEHNR and CDR2 FQNEAQ (reference sequence). Trimming stripped 5 bases from V and 4 bases from J, with 15 bases between. The CDR3 has 16 residues. DNA for the CDR3: TGTGCCAGCAGCCGGGGCCAGGGGCTCGGGGCCAACGTCCTGACTTTC. Translated: CASSRGQGLGANVLTF.

As regards this clonotype: A much bigger clone sits one base away, suggesting this may be a read error. The chain has TRBV29-1 and TRBJ1-2, with D perhaps matching TRBD1 (5 bases). The CDR3 loop spans 12 amino acids. V lost 2 bases and J 4 bases, leaving 8 bases between the germline ends. Germline V gene lookup returns CDR1 SQVTM and CDR2 ANQGSEA. The CDR3 reads CSVERTTYGYTF. DNA for the CDR3: TGCAGCGTTGAACGGACAACCTATGGCTACACCTTC.

This clonotype was detected only a few times. The gene calls are TRBV7-3 and TRBJ2-1; 7 nucleotides align to TRBD1. This CDR3 has 16 residues. The germline CDR1 and CDR2 sequences are SGHTA and FQGTGA. The V and J ends lost 3 bases and 3 bases, in that order; junction bases with no gene match: 8. This CDR3 reads CASSLGLTGSYNEQFF. The CDR3 region has the DNA TGTGCCAGCAGCTTGGGCCTGACAGGGAGCTACAATGAGCAGTTCTTC.

The rearrangement uses TRBV30 and TRBJ1-1; weak D call: TRBD1 (5 bases). The CDR3 spans 19 residues. Germline V gene sequence: CDR1 GTSNPN, CDR2 SVGIG (reference sequence). V shed 1 base and J shed 1 base, with 25 bases lying between them. CDR3: CAWSEAHRRGRGRNTEAFF. For the CDR3, the DNA is TGTGCCTGGAGTGAAGCGCACCGGCGGGGTAGGGGAAGGAACACTGAAGCTTTCTTT.

There are a few counts of this clonotype. The chain couples TRBV3-1 to TRBJ1-1; possible D gene TRBD1, 5 bases. Per the germline V gene, CDR1 is LGHDT and CDR2 is YNNKEL (reference sequence). Trimming took 7 bases from V and 0 from J, leaving 9 bases between them. The CDR3 has 13 amino acids. The CDR3 sequence is CASTRGLNTEAFF. The CDR3 nucleotides read TGTGCCAGCACCCGGGGACTGAACACTGAAGCTTTCTTT. Together with reference TRBV3-1 and TRBJ1-1, the CDR3 gives the full variable domain: DTAVSQTPKYLVTQMGNDKSIKCEQNLGHDTMYWYKQDSKKFLKIMFSYNNKELIINETVPNRFSPKSPDKAHLNLHINSLELGDSAVYFCASTRGLNTEAFFGQGTRLTVV.

V gene TRBV7-2 combines with J gene TRBJ2-3, with D perhaps being TRBD1 or TRBD2 (5 bases each). The germline gives CDR1 SGHTA, CDR2 FQGNSA. Between the trimmed V and J ends, which lost 5 bases and 4 bases, there was a span of 13 bases. The CDR3 extends over 14 amino acids. CDR3 sequence reads: CASSPKRGADTQYF. CDR3 bases: TGTGCCAGCAGCCCAAAGAGGGGAGCAGATACGCAGTATTTT.

Points on this clonotype: A read error may explain this, as a much larger clone is one base away. The chain couples TRBV18 to TRBJ1-1; unclear D gene. The ends were cut back, 8 bases at V and 0 bases at J, with 7 bases in the middle. This CDR3 contains 12 residues. CDR1 is KGHSH, CDR2 LQKENI, per germline. The CDR3 nucleotides are TGTGCCAGCCCATCAATGAACACTGAAGCTTTCTTT. Its protein product is CASPSMNTEAFF.

This chain connects TRBV4-3 to TRBJ1-6; 8 bases are a match to TRBD1. The CDR3 extends over 17 amino acids. Germline V gene lookup returns CDR1 LGHNA and CDR2 YSLEER. With 0 bases clipped from V and 6 bases from J, the junction kept 7 bases outside the gene matches. CDR3 in amino acids: CASSQDVRGRGNSPLHF. The CDR3 DNA reads as TGCGCCAGCAGCCAAGATGTCAGGGGGCGAGGTAATTCACCCCTCCACTTT.

Remarks on this clonotype: It may be a read error: a sequence one base away is much more abundant. The V and J genes are TRBV2 and TRBJ2-1, with D perhaps TRBD1 (6 bases). Trimming removed 6 bases from V and 6 bases from J, with 12 bases in between. This CDR3 has 13 residues. Germline-derived CDR1 and CDR2 are SNHLY and FYNNEI. CDR3 DNA: TGTGCCAGCAGGACGACAGGACCCAATGAGCAGTTCTTC. It encodes CASRTTGPNEQFF. The entire variable domain, with the rest obtained from reference TRBV2 and TRBJ2-1, is as follows: EPEVTQTPSHQVTQMGQEVILRCVPISNHLYFYWYRQILGQKVEFLVSFYNNEISEKSEIFDDQFSVERPDGSNFTLKIRSTKLEDSAMYFCASRTTGPNEQFFGPGTRLTVL.

On this clonotype itself: A read error may account for a junction end that differs from germline. This chain links TRBV12-3 or TRBV12-4 with TRBJ2-6; perhaps TRBD1 as D (7 bases). The CDR3 has 16 residues. The CDR3 DNA reads as TGTGTCAGCAGGGGGGCTTTGGGATCTGGGGCCAACGTCCTGACTTTC. Residues: CVSRGALGSGANVLTF.

CDR3 DNA sequence: TGTGCCAGCAGTTCCGGGGGGATTCGGGAGACCCAGTACTTC. Encoded protein: CASSSGGIRETQYF. This chain links TRBV27 with TRBJ2-5; TRBD2 aligns across 7 bases. There are 14 residues in the CDR3. Looked up from germline, CDR1 is MNHEY and CDR2 is SMNVEV (reference sequence). The V segment lost 4 bases and the J segment 5 bases; nucleotides outside the gene matches: 7.

This clonotype was seen a handful of times. The rearrangement joins TRBV27 to TRBJ2-3, with TRBD2 matching 7 bases. With 0 bases clipped from V and 8 bases from J, the junction kept 5 bases outside the gene matches. The CDR3 loop spans 14 amino acids. CDR1 is MNHEY and CDR2 is SMNVEV in the germline V gene (reference sequence). The CDR3 protein is CASSLSLAVGTQYF. The CDR3 DNA reads as TGTGCCAGCAGTTTATCCCTAGCGGTAGGTACGCAGTATTTT.

This chain joins TRBV14 and TRBJ1-5; maybe TRBD1 (5 bases). V was pared by 4 bases and J by 3 bases, with 13 bases between. CDR3 length: 15 amino acids. Per germline, CDR1 SGHDN and CDR2 FVKESK. The CDR3 DNA is TGTGCCAGCAGCCCTTGGGGGGGTGACAATCAGCCCCAGCATTTT. This encodes CASSPWGGDNQPQHF.